This T cell receptor beta chain is from a study of T cell repertoires in cytomegalovirus infection. Study-level information: Both a matching HLA type and CMV infection were indicated by public TCR beta signatures. Study conclusions and caveats: Summed frequency of public TCR beta families distinguished CMV carriers with the relevant HLA.

Germline V gene data show CDR1 as SNHLY and CDR2 as FYNNEI. CDR3 length: 15 amino acids. V dropped 4 bases and J dropped 3; count of bases not matched to a gene: 4. With respect to this clonotype: What it binds is unknown.

TCRdb redid the calling of the reads with MiXCR, one entry per CDR3 protein. The table lists 250,000 to 350,000 distinct CDR3 sequences, roughly 25% of them singletons. The sample comprised PBMCs. The clonotype was recovered from a human donor in good health (CMV status not recorded). Some clones in this sample may be carry-over from other donors' samples. The chain has TRBV2 and TRBJ1-5; TRBD1 agrees at 9 bases. The CDR3, as DNA: TGTGCCAGCAGTGGGGGGACAGGGCTCAATCAGCCCCAGCATTTT. The encoded protein is CASSGGTGLNQPQHF.